Listed below are T cell receptor beta chains from one sample, sequenced in a study of T cells expressing NK-cell markers. Each CDR3 protein gets one entry in TCRdb, which reprocessed the 5' RACE reads and gives no DNA. The sample table includes around 550,000 distinct CDR3 sequences. The sample taken for sequencing was blood T cells: a sorted CD56 or NKG2C T cell subset, CD4+ or CD8+ T cells, or bulk PBMC T cells (not recorded which). The receptor set was obtained from a man younger than 30 in good health. Each CDR3 is given with its conserved first and last residue. The order of the fields is J gene, V gene, CDR3 protein.

>TRBJ2-5|TRBV20-1
CSASRDSGRETQYF
>TRBJ1-1|TRBV12-3/TRBV12-4
CASSPPGRPHTEAFF
>TRBJ2-2|TRBV5-1
CASSLEQGMGGELFF
>TRBJ2-1|TRBV9
CASSATWVRPEQFF
>TRBJ2-7|TRBV18
CASSPPRKTSGSSIYEQYF
>TRBJ1-2|TRBV20-1
CSARVAGLNYGYTF
>TRBJ2-1|TRBV11-2
CASSPPKGAYNEQFF
>TRBJ2-5|TRBV6-6
CASSYPGGTQYF
>TRBJ2-3|TRBV15
CATSRAGRVTDTQYF
>TRBJ2-1|TRBV7-8
CASRASVGGRGNEQFF
>TRBJ1-1|TRBV30
CAWSENRGVNTEAFF
>TRBJ2-3|TRBV9
CASSVQAGTSGSGTDTQYF
>TRBJ2-1|TRBV9
CASSGGAGTEQFF
>TRBJ2-3|TRBV27
CASSHLGKREGSQDTQYF
>TRBJ2-7|TRBV6-5
CASTLMPAGGPYEQYF
>TRBJ2-3|TRBV7-8
CASSQTGFFRDTQYF
>TRBJ2-4|TRBV12-3/TRBV12-4
CASSLVGAGIQYF
>TRBJ2-1|TRBV11-2
CASSRLSVLDHNEQFF
>TRBJ2-3|TRBV9
CASSVEGPISTDTQYF
>TRBJ2-3|TRBV29-1
CSVELVAGSTDTQYF
>TRBJ2-7|TRBV29-1
CSVGYPLTGAGEQYF
>TRBJ2-1|TRBV12-3/TRBV12-4
CASSRSASGVNEQFF
>TRBJ2-2|TRBV10-1
CASPSGTPNTGELFF
>TRBJ2-3|TRBV28
CASSGGTSAVTDTQYF
>TRBJ1-5|TRBV7-8
CASSLGTDPNQPQHF
>TRBJ1-6|TRBV27
CASSLNRGSSPLHF
>TRBJ2-7|TRBV28
CASSGTRDPPYEQYF
>TRBJ1-1|TRBV5-1
CASSLVGGRQNTEAFF
>TRBJ2-7|TRBV6-6
CASSYSIGDEQYF
>TRBJ2-1|TRBV28
CASSVGRYPGQGNEQFF
>TRBJ1-4|TRBV4-1
CASSHATGATNEKLFF
>TRBJ2-7|TRBV4-3
CASSLTPAGAYEQYF
>TRBJ1-4|TRBV3-1
CASSKRTRREEKLFF
>TRBJ1-4|TRBV3-1
CASSRRETDGKLFF
>TRBJ2-1|TRBV20-1
CSAKEATSGYNEQFF
>TRBJ1-6|TRBV12-3/TRBV12-4
CASKSSGQASPLHF
>TRBJ1-2|TRBV5-1
CASSLATDRGNGYTF
>TRBJ1-1|TRBV20-1
CSARDIRAIEAFF
>TRBJ2-7|TRBV7-9
CASSLFAGAGGPYEQYF
>TRBJ2-3|TRBV6-2/TRBV6-3
CASSYATIRDTQYF
>TRBJ2-2|TRBV4-3
CASSQERLAGGLTGELFF
>TRBJ2-7|TRBV30
CAWTAGSHEQYF